A selection of T cell receptor beta chains follows, all from one sample in a study of T cells in Graves' hyperthyroidism and ophthalmopathy. TCRdb reprocessed the multiplex PCR reads with MiXCR, giving one entry per CDR3 protein. The sample lists 500,000 to 600,000 distinct CDR3 sequences, just over 45% occurring once. Sequencing used peripheral blood or thyroid tissue (not recorded which). The receptors originated from a woman aged 18-35 years with Graves' hyperthyroidism. CDR3s include the opening cysteine and the closing phenylalanine or tryptophan. Each record gives: V gene, clone size, D gene, J gene, CDR3 DNA, CDR3 protein. A D gene is named only where the DNA matches it firmly. Rows may omit the clone size; those that give it use once, few, many or a size class.

v_call: TRBV20-1; clone_size: once; d_call: .; j_call: TRBJ2-7; cdr3_nt: TGCAGTGCTATCCAGGGCAACGAGCAGTACTTC; cdr3_aa: CSAIQGNEQYF
v_call: TRBV10-3; clone_size: once; d_call: .; j_call: TRBJ2-7; cdr3_nt: TGTGCCATCAGTGACAGCGAGCAGTACTTC; cdr3_aa: CAISDSEQYF
v_call: TRBV5-1; clone_size: many; d_call: TRBD1; j_call: TRBJ1-2; cdr3_nt: TGCGCCAGCAGCATCGGACAGGCCACCTATGGCTACACCTTC; cdr3_aa: CASSIGQATYGYTF
v_call: TRBV9; clone_size: many; d_call: .; j_call: TRBJ2-6; cdr3_nt: TGTGCCAGCAGGAAAACTGGCTCTGGGGCCAACGTCCTGACTTTC; cdr3_aa: CASRKTGSGANVLTF
v_call: TRBV7-3; clone_size: .; d_call: .; j_call: TRBJ2-5; cdr3_nt: TGTGCCAGCAGCTTAGGAGGAACTCAAGGGGTCAACCAGTACTTC; cdr3_aa: CASSLGGTQGVNQYF
v_call: TRBV2; clone_size: .; d_call: .; j_call: TRBJ1-2; cdr3_nt: TGTGCCAGCAGTGAGTCGGAAGGGAGCTATGGCTACACCTTC; cdr3_aa: CASSESEGSYGYTF
v_call: TRBV29-1; clone_size: .; d_call: .; j_call: TRBJ2-2; cdr3_nt: TGCAGCGTTGACGAGGGTCTCGCGAACACCGGGGAGCTGTTTTTT; cdr3_aa: CSVDEGLANTGELFF
v_call: TRBV6-6; clone_size: .; d_call: .; j_call: TRBJ1-1; cdr3_nt: TGTGCCAGCAGCGGAACACTAGCGGGTAACACTGAAGCTTTCTTT; cdr3_aa: CASSGTLAGNTEAFF
v_call: TRBV2; clone_size: .; d_call: TRBD1; j_call: TRBJ1-4; cdr3_nt: TGTGCCAGTGACAGGGGGCGGGAAAAACTGTTTTTT; cdr3_aa: CASDRGREKLFF
v_call: TRBV29-1; clone_size: .; d_call: .; j_call: TRBJ2-7; cdr3_nt: TGCAGCGTTGAAGGCAGGGTGGGTTACTACGAGCAGTACTTC; cdr3_aa: CSVEGRVGYYEQYF
v_call: TRBV9; clone_size: .; d_call: TRBD2; j_call: TRBJ2-3; cdr3_nt: TGTGCCAGCAGCGTGGGGACTAGCGCGGATACGCAGTATTTT; cdr3_aa: CASSVGTSADTQYF
v_call: TRBV15; clone_size: once; d_call: .; j_call: TRBJ2-5; cdr3_nt: TGTGCCACCAGCAGAGATTGGAGCGGGTACCAAGAGACCCAGTACTTC; cdr3_aa: CATSRDWSGYQETQYF
v_call: TRBV7-9; clone_size: .; d_call: .; j_call: TRBJ2-7; cdr3_nt: TGTGCCAGCAGCGACTTAGCGGTTTGGGCCTACGAGCAGTACTTC; cdr3_aa: CASSDLAVWAYEQYF
v_call: TRBV5-4; clone_size: many; d_call: TRBD1; j_call: TRBJ2-5; cdr3_nt: TGTGCCAGCAGCTCAGAGGGGGCCCCAGAGACCCAGTACTTC; cdr3_aa: CASSSEGAPETQYF
v_call: TRBV15; clone_size: many; d_call: TRBD2; j_call: TRBJ2-5; cdr3_nt: TGTGCCACCAGCAGAGAGGATAGCGGGACACAAGAGACCCAGTACTTC; cdr3_aa: CATSREDSGTQETQYF
v_call: TRBV11-2; clone_size: .; d_call: .; j_call: TRBJ1-2; cdr3_nt: TGTGCCAGCAGCTATCAGGGGACGGGAAACTATGGCTACACCTTC; cdr3_aa: CASSYQGTGNYGYTF
v_call: TRBV20-1; clone_size: .; d_call: TRBD2; j_call: TRBJ2-5; cdr3_nt: TGCAGTGCCTGGACTAGCGGGGGAGAGACCCAGTACTTC; cdr3_aa: CSAWTSGGETQYF
v_call: TRBV19; clone_size: many; d_call: TRBD1; j_call: TRBJ2-7; cdr3_nt: TGTGCCAGTAGTAATACAGGGGGCGGCTACGAGCAGTACTTC; cdr3_aa: CASSNTGGGYEQYF
v_call: TRBV7-9; clone_size: .; d_call: TRBD1; j_call: TRBJ2-5; cdr3_nt: TGTGCCAGCAGTGCCTTCTGGACAGGGATGGAGACCCAGTACTTC; cdr3_aa: CASSAFWTGMETQYF
v_call: TRBV2; clone_size: .; d_call: TRBD2; j_call: TRBJ2-1; cdr3_nt: TGTGCCAGCCTGGGACTAGCGGGCTACAATGAGCAGTTCTTC; cdr3_aa: CASLGLAGYNEQFF
v_call: TRBV20-1; clone_size: many; d_call: .; j_call: TRBJ1-5; cdr3_nt: TGCAGTGCGCAGCGGCGGACTCAGCCCCAGCATTTT; cdr3_aa: CSAQRRTQPQHF
v_call: TRBV10-3; clone_size: .; d_call: .; j_call: TRBJ1-1; cdr3_nt: TGTGCCATCAGTAAGGGGGGAGCCACTGAAGCTTTCTTT; cdr3_aa: CAISKGGATEAFF
v_call: TRBV3-1; clone_size: few; d_call: .; j_call: TRBJ2-7; cdr3_nt: TGTGCCAGCAGCCAAGATCCAGGGGGGACCTACGAGCAGTACTTC; cdr3_aa: CASSQDPGGTYEQYF
v_call: TRBV20-1; clone_size: .; d_call: .; j_call: TRBJ1-5; cdr3_nt: TGCAGTGCTAGACGGCAGCCCCAGCATTTT; cdr3_aa: CSARRQPQHF
v_call: TRBV10-3; clone_size: many; d_call: .; j_call: TRBJ2-7; cdr3_nt: TGTGCCATCAGTGAGCCCTGGCAGGGCGTCTACGAGCAGTACTTC; cdr3_aa: CAISEPWQGVYEQYF
v_call: TRBV14; clone_size: many; d_call: .; j_call: TRBJ2-2; cdr3_nt: TGTGCCAGCAGCCAAGTGACACATTCAAACGGGGAGCTGTTTTTT; cdr3_aa: CASSQVTHSNGELFF
v_call: TRBV7-2; clone_size: few; d_call: .; j_call: TRBJ2-1; cdr3_nt: TGTGCCAGCAGCTTCGGACAGTACAATGAGCAGTTCTTC; cdr3_aa: CASSFGQYNEQFF
v_call: TRBV7-8; clone_size: .; d_call: .; j_call: TRBJ1-1; cdr3_nt: TGTGCCAGCAGCCTTGGACAGCTCATGAACACTGAAGCTTTCTTT; cdr3_aa: CASSLGQLMNTEAFF
v_call: TRBV20-1; clone_size: .; d_call: TRBD1; j_call: TRBJ2-1; cdr3_nt: TGCAGTGCTAGAGATTCTCAGGGGGCGAAGGAGGAGCAGTTCTTC; cdr3_aa: CSARDSQGAKEEQFF
v_call: TRBV7-2; clone_size: .; d_call: .; j_call: TRBJ2-2; cdr3_nt: TGTGCCAGCAGCTTAGGGGTGGGAGAACACCGGGGAGCTGTTTTT; cdr3_aa: CASSLGVGEHRGAVF
v_call: TRBV2; clone_size: .; d_call: .; j_call: TRBJ1-4; cdr3_nt: TGTGCCAGCAGTGGGACTAGCGGAGCCATCAATGAAAAACTGTTTTTT; cdr3_aa: CASSGTSGAINEKLFF